Listed below are T cell receptor beta chains from one sample, sequenced in a study of T-cell reconstitution after alpha-beta-depleted transplantation in children. TCRdb re-analysed the PCR reads in MiXCR, keeping a single row per CDR3 protein. The sample holds 700,000 to 950,000 distinct CDR3 sequences, 16% seen once. The material was PBMCs, mostly from graft donor cells, obtained 360 days after TCRalphabeta/CD19-depleted stem cell transplant. Receptors were obtained from a male patient between 5 and 17 years old who had a stem cell transplant for acute lymphoblastic leukemia, so the T cells may come from the graft donor. CDR3s include the opening cysteine and the closing phenylalanine or tryptophan. The D gene is left open where the match is weak. The size of a clone is reported for some rows only, either as once, few or many, or as a class for expanded clones.

>NA|TRBJ2-3|TRBV7-3|once
TGTGCCAGCAGCTTAACGTCTGGCACTAGCACAGATACGCAGTATTTT
CASSLTSGTSTDTQYF
>NA|TRBJ2-1|TRBV5-1|many
TGCGCCAGTGCTGCAGCGGTTGGCTCCTACAATGAGCAGTTCTTC
CASAAAVGSYNEQFF
>TRBD1|TRBJ1-1|TRBV4-1|many
TGCGCCAGCAGCCAGTCCTGGGGACAGACGAACACTGAAGCTTTCTTT
CASSQSWGQTNTEAFF
>TRBD2|TRBJ2-2|TRBV4-1|NA
TGCGCCAGCAGCCCTCCAATGGGCCTAGCGGGAGATACCGGGGAGCTGTTTTTT
CASSPPMGLAGDTGELFF
>NA|TRBJ2-3|TRBV10-3|NA
TGTGCCATCAGTGAACGATTAGCCTCAGATACGCAGTATTTT
CAISERLASDTQYF
>NA|TRBJ1-3|TRBV7-9|NA
TGTGCCAGCAGCTTAGTGCGATACTCTGGAAACACCATATATTTT
CASSLVRYSGNTIYF
>NA|TRBJ2-7|TRBV20-1|many
TGCAGTGCTAGAGGAACCGGGACGAGGGATCGATACGAGCAGTACTTC
CSARGTGTRDRYEQYF
>NA|TRBJ2-1|TRBV10-3|few
TGTGCCATCAGTGAGTCGGGGGATGGCTACAATGAGCAGTTCTTC
CAISESGDGYNEQFF
>TRBD2|TRBJ2-1|TRBV20-1|few
TGCAGTGCTAGATCCCCAGCGGGAGGCCAATACAATGAGCAGTTCTTC
CSARSPAGGQYNEQFF
>NA|TRBJ2-3|TRBV2|NA
TGTGCCAGCAGTTATCCTAGGGGAAGCACAGATACGCAGTATTTT
CASSYPRGSTDTQYF
>NA|TRBJ2-3|TRBV5-1|few
TGCGCCACCAGCTTGGTGGCAGGGACCGATACGCAGTATTTT
CATSLVAGTDTQYF
>NA|TRBJ2-5|TRBV4-1|NA
TGCGCCAGCAGCCAAGAATCACAGGGAGGGGAGACCCAGTACTTC
CASSQESQGGETQYF
>NA|TRBJ2-1|TRBV3-1|many
TGTGCCAGCAGCCAAGATCTTGCCTATGAGCAGTTCTTC
CASSQDLAYEQFF
>TRBD1|TRBJ2-7|TRBV4-1|NA
TGCGCCAGCAGCCCGGGTCTCGGGACAGGGGACTACGAGCAGTACTTC
CASSPGLGTGDYEQYF
>NA|TRBJ1-6|TRBV5-1|NA
TGCGCCAGCAGATCCACCAGGCTCCAATGGCCTTCACCCCTCCACTTT
CASRSTRLQWPSPLHF
>NA|TRBJ2-1|TRBV24-1|NA
TGTGCCACCAGTGATTTAGGGGGAGGCGATGAGCAGTTCTTC
CATSDLGGGDEQFF
>NA|TRBJ2-3|TRBV5-1|NA
TGCGCCAGCAGTGGGAGGCTAGCGACCCGAGATACGCAGTATTTT
CASSGRLATRDTQYF